This TCR beta chain was identified during a study of blood T cells in healthy people across ages. Whole-study findings and limits: A roughly linear age-dependent decrease characterized TCR beta diversity per million T cells. More naive CD4+ cells and higher diversity marked long-lived donors relative to aged donors.

The CDR3 is 16 amino acids. The germline CDR1 and CDR2 sequences are SGHDN and FVKESK. Trimming left V 2 bases short and J 0 bases short, with 13 bases between. A second PCR, run for about 6 to 11 cycles, used a sample-barcoded 5' primer plus a J-beta primer mix. Every single cDNA molecule received a tag from a template-switch adaptor with 12 random nucleotides. TCRdb re-called the 5' RACE reads with MiXCR, one entry per CDR3 protein. The data show 1.8 million or so distinct CDR3 sequences, with roughly two fifths seen just once and roughly 23% held by the top ten. The sample holds a few counts of this clonotype. Its specificity is unknown.

The rearrangement links TRBV14 to TRBJ2-5; D is unresolved. Sequenced sample: blood. This TCR derives from a human donor in good health. CDR3 nucleotide sequence: TGTGCCAGCAGCCAACGCACGGGCAGTTACCAAGAGACCCAGTACTTC. It encodes CASSQRTGSYQETQYF.